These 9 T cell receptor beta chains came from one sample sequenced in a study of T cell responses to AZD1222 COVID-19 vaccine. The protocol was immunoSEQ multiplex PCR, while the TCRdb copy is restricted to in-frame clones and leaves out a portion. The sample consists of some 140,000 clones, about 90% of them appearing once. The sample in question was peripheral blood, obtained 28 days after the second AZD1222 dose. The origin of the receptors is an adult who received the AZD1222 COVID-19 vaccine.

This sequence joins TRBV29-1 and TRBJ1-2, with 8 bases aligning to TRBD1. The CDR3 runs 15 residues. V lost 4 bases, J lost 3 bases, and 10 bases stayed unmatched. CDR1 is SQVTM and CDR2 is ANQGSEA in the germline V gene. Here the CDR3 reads CSVGSLEDRDYGYTF. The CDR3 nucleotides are TGCAGCGTTGGATCACTGGAGGACAGGGACTATGGCTACACCTTC.

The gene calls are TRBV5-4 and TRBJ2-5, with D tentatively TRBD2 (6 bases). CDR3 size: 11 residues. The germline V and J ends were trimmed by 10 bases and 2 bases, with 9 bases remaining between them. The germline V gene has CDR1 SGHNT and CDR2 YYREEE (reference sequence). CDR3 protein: CAVSGQETQYF. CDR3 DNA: TGTGCCGTTAGCGGACAAGAGACCCAGTACTTC.

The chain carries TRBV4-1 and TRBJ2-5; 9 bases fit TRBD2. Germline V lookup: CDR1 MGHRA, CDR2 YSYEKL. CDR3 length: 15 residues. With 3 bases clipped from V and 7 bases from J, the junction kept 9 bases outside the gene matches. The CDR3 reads CASSQGLAGFGTQYF. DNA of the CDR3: TGCGCCAGCAGCCAGGGACTAGCCGGATTCGGGACCCAGTACTTC.

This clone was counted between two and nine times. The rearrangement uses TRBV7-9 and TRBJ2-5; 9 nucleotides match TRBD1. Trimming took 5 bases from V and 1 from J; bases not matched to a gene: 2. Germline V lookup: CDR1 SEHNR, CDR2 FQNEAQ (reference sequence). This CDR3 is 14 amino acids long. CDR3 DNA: TGTGCCAGCAGCAGGGGACAGGGCCAAGAGACCCAGTACTTC. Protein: CASSRGQGQETQYF.

The CDR3 is CASSVSGTASLETQYF. The CDR3 bases are TGTGCCAGCAGCGTTTCCGGGACAGCAAGTTTGGAGACCCAGTACTTC. J is TRBJ2-5 and V is TRBV9; 7 nucleotides match TRBD1. Germline CDR1 is SGDLS and CDR2 is YYNGEE. Trimming took 2 bases from V and 5 from J; bases not matched to a gene: 12. The CDR3 contains 16 residues.

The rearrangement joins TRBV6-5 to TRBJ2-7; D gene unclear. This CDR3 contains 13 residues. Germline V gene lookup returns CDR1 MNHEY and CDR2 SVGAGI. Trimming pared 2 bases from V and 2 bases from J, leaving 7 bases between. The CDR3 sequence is CASSYGATYEQYV. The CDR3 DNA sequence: TGTGCCAGCAGTTACGGAGCGACCTACGAGCAGTACGTC.

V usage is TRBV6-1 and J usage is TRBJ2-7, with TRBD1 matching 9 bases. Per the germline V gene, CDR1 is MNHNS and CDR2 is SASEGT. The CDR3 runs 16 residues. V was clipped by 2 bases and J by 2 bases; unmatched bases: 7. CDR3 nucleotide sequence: TGTGCCAGCAGTGAATACGTAGGACAGGGGCCCTACGAGCAGTACTTC. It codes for CASSEYVGQGPYEQYF.

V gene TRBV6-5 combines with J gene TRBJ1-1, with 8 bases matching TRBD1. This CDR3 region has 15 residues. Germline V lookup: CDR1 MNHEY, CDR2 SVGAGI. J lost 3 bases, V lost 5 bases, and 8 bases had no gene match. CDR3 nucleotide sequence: TGTGCCAGCAGTCCGGGACAGGCAGGGGACACTGAAGCTTTCTTT. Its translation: CASSPGQAGDTEAFF.

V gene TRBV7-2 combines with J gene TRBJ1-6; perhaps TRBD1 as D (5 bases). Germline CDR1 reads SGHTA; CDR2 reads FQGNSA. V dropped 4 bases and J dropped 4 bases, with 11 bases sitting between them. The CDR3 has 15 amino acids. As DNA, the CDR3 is TGTGCCAGCAGCTCCCGGGGCAGTTATAATTCACCCCTCCACTTT. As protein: CASSSRGSYNSPLHF.